This T cell receptor beta chain is from a study of regulatory T cells in long-lasting Graves disease. The study's findings and limits: Newly diagnosed patients shared 850 to 1,000 public clonotypes; persistent patients shared approximately 2,700.

This clonotype was counted only a few times. Antigen specificity is unknown. Assembly of TCR beta libraries relied on iRepertoire HTBI primers together with Arm-PCR of CDR3 regions. MiXCR, run by TCRdb on the multiplex PCR reads, gives a single entry per CDR3 protein. The sample records 510,000 or so distinct CDR3 sequences, approximately 12% being singletons. The sample's time point: newly diagnosed GD, antithyroid drugs for less than 3 months. From PBMCs, RNA was extracted and then used to make the TCR library. The sample also formed part of further work on T cells in Graves' hyperthyroidism and ophthalmopathy. This second study says: Most thyroid-expanded clonotypes above 0.001 were also found in blood.

The clonotype originates from a woman aged 25 to 39 with Graves disease. The material sequenced was peripheral blood mononuclear cells (PBMCs), taken at new diagnosis, from a patient treated with antithyroid drugs.

CDR3 region: CASRQAAEAFF. In DNA form, the CDR3 reads TGTGCCAGTAGACAGGCGGCTGAAGCTTTCTTT. The rearrangement joins TRBV19 to TRBJ1-1; perhaps TRBD1 as D (5 bases). There are 11 residues in the CDR3. V gave up 6 bases and J gave up 6 bases, with 8 bases separating them. Germline-derived CDR1 and CDR2 are LNHDA and SQIVND (reference sequence).